The rows below give T cell receptor beta chains drawn from one sample of a study of blood T cells in healthy people across ages. One entry per CDR3 protein, called by TCRdb with MiXCR from the 5' RACE reads. The table includes hundreds of thousands of distinct CDR3 sequences, 56% detected once. Sample: blood. The receptors shown here come from a middle-aged man in good health. Each CDR3 is given with its conserved first and last residue. A D gene is named only where the DNA matches it firmly. Clone size is given for some rows only: seen once, a few or many times, or a class if the clone is expanded.

J: TRBJ2-3; V: TRBV20-1; size: NA; D: NA; CDR3: CSARREDTQYF; DNA: TGCAGTGCTAGAAGGGAAGATACGCAGTATTTT
J: TRBJ2-7; V: TRBV2; size: NA; D: TRBD2; CDR3: CASSEGLAGYSYEQYF; DNA: TGTGCCAGCAGTGAAGGTCTAGCGGGATATTCCTACGAGCAGTACTTC
J: TRBJ1-1; V: TRBV28; size: many; D: NA; CDR3: CASIHRDPFDSPEAFF; DNA: TGTGCCAGCATCCACAGGGACCCCTTTGATTCGCCCGAAGCTTTCTTT
J: TRBJ2-7; V: TRBV10-3; size: NA; D: TRBD1; CDR3: CAIRAGGNDEQYF; DNA: TGTGCCATCAGAGCAGGGGGCAACGATGAGCAGTACTTC
J: TRBJ2-3; V: TRBV12-3/TRBV12-4; size: few; D: NA; CDR3: CASLGDTQYF; DNA: TGTGCCAGCCTGGGGGATACGCAGTATTTT
J: TRBJ2-7; V: TRBV5-8; size: NA; D: TRBD1; CDR3: CTSRATGGGLNEQYF; DNA: TGTACCAGCAGAGCCACAGGGGGCGGTCTGAACGAGCAGTACTTC
J: TRBJ1-6; V: TRBV4-2; size: few; D: NA; CDR3: CASSQGWGDSPLHF; DNA: TGTGCCAGCAGCCAAGGGTGGGGGGACTCACCCCTCCACTTT
J: TRBJ2-4; V: TRBV2; size: few; D: TRBD2; CDR3: CASRGLAGAGNIQYF; DNA: TGTGCCAGCCGTGGACTAGCGGGAGCGGGAAACATTCAGTACTTC
J: TRBJ2-1; V: TRBV5-4; size: NA; D: NA; CDR3: CASSSTSLPRSAGENEQFF; DNA: TGTGCCAGCAGCTCGACATCGCTACCCCGGTCAGCAGGGGAAAATGAGCAGTTCTTC
J: TRBJ1-1; V: TRBV18; size: NA; D: NA; CDR3: CASSSHQTADTEAFF; DNA: TGTGCCAGCTCATCGCATCAGACAGCGGACACTGAAGCTTTCTTT
J: TRBJ2-6; V: TRBV18; size: NA; D: TRBD1; CDR3: CASSLPGQYSGANVLTF; DNA: TGTGCCAGCTCACTACCGGGACAGTACTCTGGGGCCAACGTCCTGACTTTC
J: TRBJ2-5; V: TRBV6-5; size: few; D: TRBD2; CDR3: CASSFATGGRETQYF; DNA: TGTGCCAGCAGTTTTGCTACGGGGGGTAGGGAGACCCAGTACTTC